One sample yielded the 25 T cell receptor beta chains listed below, sequenced in a study of naive and memory T cell subsets. Two oligonucleotides, mixed equimolar, formed the beta constant-region primer covering TRBC1 and TRBC2. One entry per CDR3 protein results from TCRdb running MiXCR on the UMI-ligation and nested PCR reads. The sample gives about 150,000 distinct CDR3 sequences, approximately 15% of which show up once; about 0.14% is in the top ten. The sample was naive CD4+ T cells from blood. These receptors were obtained from a human donor in good health.

This clonotype came up a few times. The chain carries TRBV5-1 and TRBJ1-5; 10 positions match TRBD1. V lost 2 bases to trimming and J lost 7 bases; unmatched junction nucleotides: 3. The CDR3 spans 14 residues. The germline V gene has CDR1 SGHRS and CDR2 YFSETQ. CDR3 amino acids: CASSFGQGGQPQHF. The CDR3 coding sequence is TGCGCCAGCAGCTTCGGACAGGGGGGGCAGCCCCAGCATTTT.

The chain links TRBV10-2 to TRBJ2-6; 12 bases fit TRBD2. Germline V gene sequence: CDR1 WSHSY, CDR2 SAAADI. Trimming removed 6 bases from V and 8 bases from J; junction bases left unmatched: 14. This CDR3 comprises 18 residues. CDR3 in amino acids: CASRERTSGNQRTNVLTF. The CDR3 DNA sequence: TGCGCCAGCAGGGAACGGACTAGCGGGAACCAAAGGACCAACGTCCTGACTTTC.

This clonotype has only a few counts. The chain recombines TRBV18 with TRBJ2-1; the match to TRBD2 covers 9 bases. Germline V gene sequence: CDR1 KGHSH, CDR2 LQKENI. This CDR3 region has 18 residues. The V gene end was trimmed by 6 bases and the J gene end by 4 bases; junction bases not matched to a gene: 16. The CDR3 sequence: CASSSKGILAGQYNEQFF. In nucleotides, the CDR3 is TGTGCCAGCTCCTCTAAGGGGATCCTAGCGGGGCAATACAATGAGCAGTTCTTC.

This clonotype was found a few times. The chain employs TRBV5-1 and TRBJ1-4, with D unresolved. The length of the CDR3 is 15 residues. CDR1 and CDR2 from the germline V gene are SGHRS and YFSETQ. Trimming removed 2 bases at V and 7 bases at J, with 15 bases between. DNA of the CDR3: TGCGCCAGCAGCTTACGTCACCCGGCGGGTGAAAAACTGTTTTTT. Translation: CASSLRHPAGEKLFF.

This clonotype was counted only a few times. The genes are TRBV10-3 and TRBJ1-1, with D possibly matching TRBD1 (5 bases). Looked up from germline, CDR1 is ENHRY and CDR2 is SYGVKD. The CDR3 contains 16 residues. With 3 bases removed from V and 1 base from J, the gap between germline ends came to 15 bases. In DNA, the CDR3 is TGTGCCATCAGTGAAACCTGGGGGGGGACGAACACTGAAGCTTTCTTT. Protein sequence: CAISETWGGTNTEAFF.

CDR3 bases: TGTGCCACCAGCGGAACCCTAGCGGGACTAGTGTACAATGAGCAGTTCTTC. The encoded protein is CATSGTLAGLVYNEQFF. This sequence joins TRBV15 and TRBJ2-1; 9 nucleotides line up with TRBD2. From germline, CDR1 is LNHNV and CDR2 YYDKDF (reference sequence). This CDR3 contains 17 residues. Unmatched junction bases numbered 12, after V lost 5 bases and J lost 4 bases.

This clonotype was counted between two and nine times. The J gene is TRBJ1-2, the V gene TRBV6-5; D remains ambiguous. V lost 0 bases and J 1 base, leaving 12 bases between the germline ends. The germline V gene has CDR1 MNHEY and CDR2 SVGAGI. This CDR3 is 16 amino acids long. The CDR3 nucleotides read TGTGCCAGCAGTTACTCGGGTGCAGCTCGTAACTATGGCTACACCTTC. This translates into CASSYSGAARNYGYTF.

The gene calls are TRBV20-1 and TRBJ2-1; no firm D call. There are 13 residues in the CDR3. V was trimmed by 5 bases and J by 4 bases, leaving 12 bases between them. Per germline, CDR1 DFQATT and CDR2 SNEGSKA (reference sequence). CDR3 DNA: TGCAGTGCTCCCGGGTCACTTTACAATGAGCAGTTCTTC. Translation gives CSAPGSLYNEQFF.

This clonotype showed up just a few times. V is TRBV7-9 and J is TRBJ2-3; D is undetermined. Deletions cut 2 bases from V and 6 bases from J, with 18 bases between. The CDR3 loop spans 16 amino acids. Germline assignment: CDR1 SEHNR and CDR2 FQNEAQ (reference sequence). CDR3 amino acids: CASSLTFSLSEDTQYF. For the CDR3, the DNA is TGTGCCAGCAGCTTAACATTTTCGTTGTCGGAGGATACGCAGTATTTT.

This clonotype was found a few times. The V and J genes are TRBV18 and TRBJ2-5; D is unresolved. Germline V gene data show CDR1 as KGHSH and CDR2 as LQKENI. The CDR3 length is 14 residues. Trimming pared 0 bases from V and 4 bases from J, leaving 9 bases between. The CDR3 coding sequence is TGTGCCAGCTCACCACCGGGTCGAACAGAGACCCAGTACTTC. It yields the protein CASSPPGRTETQYF.

The count of this clonotype is one. One junction end disagrees with the germline gene, perhaps due to a read error. The J gene is TRBJ2-7, the V gene TRBV2, with 7 bases lining up with TRBD1. Germline CDR1 and CDR2: SNHLY and FYNNEI. This CDR3 is built from 14 residues. CDR3: CASSDTGAYPLRDF. The CDR3 coding sequence is TGTGCCAGCAGTGACACAGGGGCCTATCCCCTACGGGACTTC.

At least ten counts were recorded for this clonotype. V and J are TRBV12-3 or TRBV12-4 and TRBJ1-4, with 7 nucleotides matching TRBD1. The trim removed 6 bases at V and 0 bases at J, leaving 4 bases unmatched. This CDR3 has 15 residues. The DNA of the CDR3 is TGTGCCAGCAGCGACAGGGTTGCAACTAATGAAAAACTGTTTTTT. This sequence encodes CASSDRVATNEKLFF.

The chain couples TRBV4-1 to TRBJ2-1, with TRBD2 identical over 7 bases. Looked up from germline, CDR1 is MGHRA and CDR2 is YSYEKL. After removal of 1 base from V and 7 bases from J, the junction contained 10 bases not matched to a gene. This CDR3 has 16 residues. CDR3 coding DNA: TGCGCCAGCAGCCAAGCCCTCGGTAGCGGGTGGAATGAGCAGTTCTTC. Amino acids: CASSQALGSGWNEQFF.

This clonotype was detected many times. The chain combines TRBV11-2 with TRBJ2-1; D is undetermined. V shed 1 base and J shed 10 bases, with 11 bases lying between them. Germline loops: CDR1 SGHAT, CDR2 FQNNGV. CDR3 length: 13 amino acids. This CDR3 reads CASSLVVAWEQFF. The CDR3 bases are TGTGCCAGCAGCTTAGTTGTAGCATGGGAGCAGTTCTTC.

This clonotype was detected a few times. The genes are TRBV12-5 and TRBJ2-1; the match to TRBD2 covers 11 bases. This CDR3 region has 16 residues. V gave up 7 bases and J gave up 6 bases; unmatched junction bases: 11. Germline V gives CDR1 LGHNT, CDR2 FRNRAP. The CDR3 loop reads CASVASTSGMINEQFF. The CDR3 DNA follows: TGTGCTAGTGTCGCTTCGACTAGCGGGATGATCAATGAGCAGTTCTTC.

This clonotype has a single count. V and J are TRBV2 and TRBJ1-1; no reliable D call. V was clipped by 6 bases and J by 4 bases, with 24 bases between them. Germline loops: CDR1 SNHLY, CDR2 FYNNEI. The CDR3 is 17 residues long. The CDR3 sequence: CASRRRTGFNTATEAFF. CDR3 sequence (DNA): TGTGCCAGCAGGCGAAGGACGGGTTTTAACACGGCCACTGAAGCTTTCTTT.

This clonotype was seen a few times. The chain links TRBV5-1 to TRBJ2-7, with D maybe TRBD2 (6 bases). V lost 5 bases and J lost 5, with 14 bases in between. The CDR3 contains 13 residues. CDR1 is SGHRS and CDR2 is YFSETQ in the germline V gene. The CDR3 sequence: CASSAGTGHEQYF. CDR3 nucleotides: TGCGCCAGCAGTGCGGGAACGGGCCACGAGCAGTACTTC. Based on the CDR3 plus reference TRBV5-1 and TRBJ2-7, the full variable domain is KAGVTQTPRYLIKTRGQQVTLSCSPISGHRSVSWYQQTPGQGLQFLFEYFSETQRNKGNFPGRFSGRQFSNSRSEMNVSTLELGDSALYLCASSAGTGHEQYFGPGTRLTVT.

This chain joins TRBV15 and TRBJ2-1, with D maybe TRBD1 (6 bases). V was trimmed by 6 bases and J by 2 bases, leaving 14 bases between them. Germline CDR1 reads LNHNV; CDR2 reads YYDKDF (reference sequence). The CDR3 spans 15 residues. CDR3 in amino acids: CATSGGGSPYNEQFF. The CDR3 DNA sequence: TGTGCCACCAGTGGTGGGGGCAGTCCCTACAATGAGCAGTTCTTC.

The chain has TRBV7-9 and TRBJ1-1, with TRBD1 identical over 7 bases. V lost 5 bases and J lost 10; bases outside the gene matches: 10. The CDR3 contains 13 residues. The germline gives CDR1 SEHNR, CDR2 FQNEAQ (reference sequence). CDR3 DNA sequence: TGTGCCAGCAGCCCACTTAAGGGGGCAGGAGCTTTCTTT. Translation gives CASSPLKGAGAFF.

This clonotype was observed once. V is TRBV25-1 and J is TRBJ2-7; D remains ambiguous. With 3 bases removed from V and 2 bases from J, the gap between germline ends came to 8 bases. Germline-derived CDR1 and CDR2 are MGHDK and SYGVNS. The CDR3 covers 13 residues. The CDR3 region is CASSEVATYEQYF. The CDR3 coding sequence is TGTGCCAGCAGTGAGGTCGCAACCTACGAGCAGTACTTC.

The genes are TRBV10-2 and TRBJ1-2; 7 positions match TRBD1. The V gene end was trimmed by 3 bases and the J gene end by 4 bases; junction bases not matched to a gene: 8. The CDR3 has 15 amino acids. CDR1 is WSHSY and CDR2 is SAAADI in the germline V gene. CDR3 sequence: CASSDQGGGIYGYTF. CDR3 in DNA: TGCGCCAGCAGTGATCAGGGGGGCGGAATCTATGGCTACACCTTC.

The J gene is TRBJ2-7, the V gene TRBV6-5; D may match TRBD1 or TRBD2 (5 bases each). Trimming took off 0 bases at V and 2 bases at J, with 14 bases between the two ends. Germline CDR1 MNHEY, CDR2 SVGAGI. The CDR3 loop spans 16 amino acids. DNA of the CDR3: TGTGCCAGCAGTTACTCGGACCGGGACGGACCCTACGAGCAGTACTTC. Protein product: CASSYSDRDGPYEQYF.

A few counts support this clonotype. The rearrangement links TRBV19 to TRBJ2-4, with D perhaps TRBD2 (6 bases). V was trimmed by 4 bases and J by 0 bases, leaving 7 bases between them. The CDR3 has 14 residues. CDR1 and CDR2 (germline): LNHDA, SQIVND (reference sequence). In DNA, the CDR3 is TGTGCCAGTAGTAGGGGACTAGCCAAAAACATTCAGTACTTC. It encodes CASSRGLAKNIQYF.

The CDR3 reads CASSLGGDRTYEQYF. In nucleotides, the CDR3 is TGTGCCAGCAGTCTGGGGGGAGACAGAACCTACGAGCAGTACTTC. The rearrangement uses TRBV28 and TRBJ2-7; weak D call: TRBD2 (6 bases). The CDR3 has 15 amino acids. V was trimmed by 5 bases and J by 2 bases, leaving 16 bases between them. Germline V gives CDR1 MDHEN, CDR2 SYDVKM.

A few counts support this clonotype. The rearrangement joins TRBV2 to TRBJ2-7; D is undetermined. Germline CDR1 SNHLY, CDR2 FYNNEI. There are 11 residues in the CDR3. Trimming pared 0 bases from V and 13 bases from J, leaving 10 bases between. For the CDR3, the DNA is TGTGCCAGCAGTGAAGCCCAGCCTCTTTACTTC. Amino acid sequence: CASSEAQPLYF.